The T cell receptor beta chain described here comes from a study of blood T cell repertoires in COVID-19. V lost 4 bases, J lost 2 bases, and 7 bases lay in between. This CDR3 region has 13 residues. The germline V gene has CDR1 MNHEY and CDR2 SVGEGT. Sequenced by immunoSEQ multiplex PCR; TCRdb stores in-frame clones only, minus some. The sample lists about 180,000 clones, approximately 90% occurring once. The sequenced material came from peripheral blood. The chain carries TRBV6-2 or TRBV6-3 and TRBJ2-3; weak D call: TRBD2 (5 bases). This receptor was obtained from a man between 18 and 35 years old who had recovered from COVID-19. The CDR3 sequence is CASSWTYTDTQYF. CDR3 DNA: TGTGCCAGCAGTTGGACTTACACAGATACGCAGTATTTT.